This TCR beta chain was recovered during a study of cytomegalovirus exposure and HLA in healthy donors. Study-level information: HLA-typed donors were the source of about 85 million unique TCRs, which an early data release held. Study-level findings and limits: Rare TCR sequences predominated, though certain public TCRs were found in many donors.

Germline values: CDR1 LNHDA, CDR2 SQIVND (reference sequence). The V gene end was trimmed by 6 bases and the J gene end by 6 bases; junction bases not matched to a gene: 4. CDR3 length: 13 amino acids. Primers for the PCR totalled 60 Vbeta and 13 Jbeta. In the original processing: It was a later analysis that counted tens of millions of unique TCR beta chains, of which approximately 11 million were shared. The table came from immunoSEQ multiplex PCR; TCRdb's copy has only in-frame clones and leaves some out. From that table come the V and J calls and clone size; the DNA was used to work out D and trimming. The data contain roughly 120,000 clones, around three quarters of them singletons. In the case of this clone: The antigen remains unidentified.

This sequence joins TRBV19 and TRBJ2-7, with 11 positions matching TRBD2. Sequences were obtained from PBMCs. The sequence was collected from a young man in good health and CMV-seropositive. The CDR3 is CASSGTSGIEQYF. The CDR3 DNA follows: TGTGCCAGTAGCGGGACTAGCGGAATCGAGCAGTACTTC.